This T cell receptor (beta chain) derives from a study of blood T cell repertoires in COVID-19 (TCRdb year 2020). As for the study more broadly: Samples from collaborators originated in the United States, Italy and Spain and spanned both the acute and convalescent phases of COVID-19. The dataset comprised deeply sampled blood TCRbeta repertoires from subjects exposed to, actively infected with, or recovered from COVID-19. Nearly every sample came with metadata listing a de-identified subject ID, COVID-19 status, age in years and sex. A freely available public database, intended as a resource for researchers studying the immune response to SARS-CoV-2, is where the repertoires were released. The prospective study material was composed of cDNA or gDNA derived from T cells, B-cell-depleted T cells, or PBMCs. Samples were obtained from the ongoing ImmuneRACE study (first 160 participants) and from 1,000 to 1,500 subjects provided by 6 global collaborators. Where available, HLA class I and class II types were taken from metadata supplied by the sample provider and were not determined by assay-based typing.

V is clipped by 0 bases and J by 7 bases, and the sequence between their germline boundaries is 16 bases long. Per the germline V gene, LGHNT is the CDR1 and FRNRAP is the CDR2. Reading from cysteine to phenylalanine, the CDR3 counts 16 amino acids. The read is trimmed to its CDR3 DNA, 48 bases read in frame from base 1. Collaborating institutions collected whole blood in K2EDTA tubes following their own protocols. For TCRbeta analysis, collaborator samples were shipped as frozen whole blood, as isolated PBMCs, or as DNA extracted from either sample type. What the authors observed across the whole study: Clinical and demographic metadata were provided uncurated, with the amount varying by source and participant.

TCRbeta CDR3 regions were amplified from genomic DNA by means of the immunoSEQ Assay, a bias-controlled multiplex PCR. The authors processed their data as follows. The number of nucleated cells in each sample was estimated by amplification of reference gene primers within the assay. To quantify the absolute abundance of each unique TCRbeta CDR3 rearrangement, sequence reads were collapsed and filtered. For each sample, productive Simpson clonality was calculated by taking the square root of Simpson's diversity index across productive rearrangements. TCRdb stores this immuneACCESS table with in-frame sequences only. Part of the clones is absent; in the studies checked, under half of the shortfall reflects unresolved V genes, and no reason is known for the rest. D and trimming come from the DNA, and the V and J calls and clone size come from that table. The sample table contains 95,000 to 150,000 clones; only one count was recorded for 81% of them. The leading ten clones occupy under 4.5% of the sample.

About this clone itself: Its binding antigen is unknown. It has no much larger one-base neighbor in the sample; base qualities were not kept.

Here the chain combines TRBV12-5 and TRBJ2-1, with TRBD2 as a weak D call on 6 bases. The receptor was isolated from a woman between 45 and 65 years old with acute or convalescent COVID-19. The material sequenced was peripheral blood. The CDR3 reads as follows: CASGLVVIGAGNEQFF. The nucleotide sequence reads as follows: TGTGCTAGTGGTTTGGTCGTCATTGGGGCGGGGAATGAGCAGTTCTTC. When the CDR3 is completed using the reference TRBV12-5 and TRBJ2-1 genes on either side, the full variable domain is DARVTQTPRHKVTEMGQEVTMRCQPILGHNTVFWYRQTMMQGLELLAYFRNRAPLDDSGMPKDRFSAEMPDATLATLKIQPSEPRDSAVYFCASGLVVIGAGNEQFFGPGTRLTVL.